The TCR beta chain under discussion was sequenced for a study of blood T cell repertoires in COVID-19. At the level of the study: Acute and convalescent COVID-19 samples came from the United States, Italy and Spain. In each case, the material was cDNA or gDNA derived from T cells, B-cell-depleted T cells, or PBMCs.

Original processing notes: Amplification of reference gene primers provided the estimated nucleated cell counts. Sequencing used immunoSEQ multiplex PCR; TCRdb keeps in-frame clones, though not all of them. The V and J calls and the clone size are those of that table, but D and trimming were determined from the DNA. The sample comprises more than 55,000 clones, around 88% of which are singletons, and about 4.4% rests with the top ten. CDR3 length equals 14 residues. Per the germline V gene, CDR1 is MGHDK and CDR2 is SYGVNS. Between the trimmed V and J ends, which lost 6 bases and 0 bases, there was a span of 10 bases.

This clonotype originated in a man in his 60s with acute or convalescent COVID-19. Sequencing was performed on peripheral blood. J is TRBJ2-3 and V is TRBV25-1; no definite D call. CDR3 in amino acids: CASSLLISTDTQYF. DNA of the CDR3: TGTGCCAGCAGCCTATTGATAAGCACAGATACGCAGTATTTT.